This entry concerns a single T cell receptor beta chain. This specimen comes from a study of response to subunit inactivated influenza vaccine. The CDR3 sequence is 16 residues long. CDR1 and CDR2 (germline): SGHDT, YYEEEE. J was trimmed by 8 bases and V by 6 bases; bases with no gene match: 13. TCRdb re-called the RT-PCR reads with MiXCR, one entry per CDR3 protein. Here the sample spans a few hundred thousand distinct CDR3 sequences, 11% to 15% being singletons. Sequences were derived from PBMCs from blood, sampled 11 to 12 days after vaccination. This receptor was taken from a man aged 45-60 years who received an inactivated influenza vaccine. The chain is built from TRBV5-6 and TRBJ2-1, with 11 bases fitting TRBD2. The CDR3 reads CASIGMTGTSGDEQFF. The CDR3 DNA is TGTGCCAGCATCGGCATGACCGGGACTAGCGGCGATGAGCAGTTCTTC.